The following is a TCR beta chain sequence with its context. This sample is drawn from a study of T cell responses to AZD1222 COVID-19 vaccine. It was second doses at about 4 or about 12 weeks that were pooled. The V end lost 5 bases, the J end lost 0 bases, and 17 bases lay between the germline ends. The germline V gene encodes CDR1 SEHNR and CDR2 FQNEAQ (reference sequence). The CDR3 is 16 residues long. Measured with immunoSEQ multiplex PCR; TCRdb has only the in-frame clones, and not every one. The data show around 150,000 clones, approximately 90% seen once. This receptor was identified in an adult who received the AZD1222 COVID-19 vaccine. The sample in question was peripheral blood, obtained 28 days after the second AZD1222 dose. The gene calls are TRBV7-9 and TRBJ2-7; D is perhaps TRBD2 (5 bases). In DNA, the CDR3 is TGTGCCAGCAGCACCCGATCGGGAAAGAGCTCCTACGAGCAGTACTTC. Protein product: CASSTRSGKSSYEQYF.